This TCR beta chain was retrieved from a study of beta chain features in type 1 diabetes. Study-level results: Shorter templates may be favored by PCR, equally so in patients and controls.

Germline lookup yields CDR1 SGHRS and CDR2 YFSETQ. V shed 6 bases, J shed 1 base, and the junction held 12 bases outside the gene matches. This CDR3 is built from 16 residues. Of the isolated RNA, all was reverse transcribed, and so the sequenced material was expressed TCRB transcripts. This table comes from immunoSEQ multiplex PCR, and its TCRdb copy is limited to in-frame clones, with some not included. The sample has under 45,000 clones; 50% are singletons. Purities over 95% were achieved in all sorted populations. This clone was seen a few times. What it binds is not known. The sample consisted of stem cell memory CD4+ T cells from blood. The chain is built from TRBV5-1 and TRBJ2-7; 8 bases align to TRBD1. This clonotype originated in a woman aged 25 to 39 in good health. The CDR3 here is CASTLGGGTGSYEQYF. The DNA of the CDR3 is TGCGCCAGCACTTTGGGTGGAGGGACAGGATCCTACGAGCAGTACTTC.